Below are 30 T cell receptor beta chains sequenced from a single sample in a study of cytomegalovirus exposure and HLA in healthy donors. The PCR ran on 60 Vbeta and 13 Jbeta primers. Some clones are missing from TCRdb's copy, which holds only in-frame ones; the method was immunoSEQ multiplex PCR. Of 150,000 to 200,000 clones listed, roughly 88% were seen once; the top ten hold 1.5%. Sequences were obtained from PBMCs. These receptors were taken from a woman in her late teens or twenties in good health and CMV-seronegative.

The chain's CDR3 is CASSHRDSSSYEQYF. CDR3 bases: TGTGCCAGCAGCCATAGGGACAGTTCTTCCTACGAGCAGTACTTC. The chain employs TRBV11-1 and TRBJ2-7; 7 nucleotides agree with TRBD1. The CDR3 consists of 15 residues. The germline V gene has CDR1 SGHAT and CDR2 FQDESV (reference sequence). The ends lost 5 bases at V and 1 base at J; junction bases unmatched: 8.

The V and J genes are TRBV4-1 and TRBJ1-5; the D gene is possibly TRBD1 (6 bases). The CDR3 extends over 16 amino acids. V was pared by 2 bases and J by 0 bases, with 11 bases between. Germline V gene lookup returns CDR1 MGHRA and CDR2 YSYEKL. CDR3 in amino acids: CASSQRTEYSNQPQHF. The CDR3 region has the DNA TGCGCCAGCAGCCAAAGGACAGAGTATAGCAATCAGCCCCAGCATTTT.

V is TRBV6-5 and J is TRBJ2-7; the D gene is possibly TRBD1 (5 bases). This CDR3 has 15 residues. Germline-derived CDR1 and CDR2 are MNHEY and SVGAGI. With 4 bases removed from V and 0 bases from J, the gap between germline ends came to 13 bases. The CDR3 here is CASSLGQGDSYEQYF. As DNA, the CDR3 is TGTGCCAGCAGTTTAGGCCAGGGTGACTCCTACGAGCAGTACTTC.

Note on this clone: An end of the junction differs from the germline gene, which may be a read error. The rearrangement links TRBV28 to TRBJ2-4; 8 nucleotides line up with TRBD2. Germline V gene lookup returns CDR1 MDHEN and CDR2 SYDVKM. This CDR3 is built from 16 residues. CDR3 in DNA: TGTGCCAGCAGTTTCGGGAGGGGGTCGGCCAAAAACAGTCAGTACTTC. Translation gives CASSFGRGSAKNSQYF. Variable domain in full (rest from reference TRBV28 and TRBJ2-4): DVKVTQSSRYLVKRTGEKVFLECVQDMDHENMFWYRQDPGLGLRLIYFSYDVKMKEKGDIPEGYSVSREKKERFSLILESASTNQTSMYLCASSFGRGSAKNSQYFGAGTRLSVL.

The chain recombines TRBV19 with TRBJ1-5; D is unclear. Trimming took off 5 bases at V and 2 bases at J, with 13 bases between the two ends. The CDR3 totals 15 residues. Germline CDR1 is LNHDA and CDR2 is SQIVND (reference sequence). The CDR3 here is CASSPGVLGNQPQHF. Here the CDR3 DNA reads TGTGCCAGTAGTCCCGGGGTTTTGGGCAATCAGCCCCAGCATTTT.

The chain couples TRBV7-3 to TRBJ2-6; TRBD1 matches 7 bases. Germline loops: CDR1 SGHTA, CDR2 FQGTGA. The V segment lost 5 bases and the J segment 2 bases; nucleotides outside the gene matches: 3. The CDR3 is made up of 15 amino acids. The CDR3 loop reads CASSATGTGANVLTF. CDR3 DNA: TGTGCCAGCAGCGCGACAGGGACTGGGGCCAACGTCCTGACTTTC. The full variable domain, completed using reference TRBV7-3 and TRBJ2-6, is GAGVSQTPSNKVTEKGKYVELRCDPISGHTALYWYRQSLGQGPEFLIYFQGTGAADDSGLPNDRFFAVRPEGSVSTLKIQRTERGDSAVYLCASSATGTGANVLTFGAGSRLTVL.

This clone was picked up one time. The chain is built from TRBV4-1 and TRBJ1-2; D might be TRBD1 (6 bases). The CDR3 length is 15 residues. Germline CDR1 reads MGHRA; CDR2 reads YSYEKL. Trimming stripped 2 bases from V and 4 bases from J, with 14 bases between. For the CDR3, the DNA is TGCGCCAGCAGCCAATGGGACACCCTCGTCTATGGCTACACCTTC. This gives the protein CASSQWDTLVYGYTF.

V usage is TRBV11-2 and J usage is TRBJ2-1; TRBD2 might be the D (6 bases). Trimming left V 1 base short and J 3 bases short, with 7 bases between. Per germline, CDR1 SGHAT and CDR2 FQNNGV. This CDR3 is 14 amino acids long. The CDR3 loop reads CASSLGDFYNEQFF. CDR3 nucleotides: TGTGCCAGCAGCTTAGGGGACTTCTACAATGAGCAGTTCTTC.

This clone was recorded once. Other nucleotide sequences from this sample produce the same CDR3. The gene calls are TRBV28 and TRBJ1-5; no clear D. Germline lookup yields CDR1 MDHEN and CDR2 SYDVKM. The germline V and J ends were trimmed by 3 bases and 2 bases, with 5 bases remaining between them. This CDR3 contains 13 residues. CDR3 nucleotides: TGTGCCAGCAGTTTCGGGGGCAATCAGCCCCAGCATTTT. Protein sequence: CASSFGGNQPQHF.

The chain couples TRBV18 to TRBJ2-7; D not certain. The V end lost 0 bases, the J end lost 0 bases, and 9 bases lay between the germline ends. CDR3 size: 15 residues. Per the germline V gene, CDR1 is KGHSH and CDR2 is LQKENI. CDR3 bases: TGTGCCAGCTCACCACCCGCAGGAACCTCCTACGAGCAGTACTTC. It translates to CASSPPAGTSYEQYF.

J is TRBJ1-6 and V is TRBV19; the D is unclear. Germline CDR1 is LNHDA and CDR2 is SQIVND (reference sequence). Trimming took off 4 bases at V and 10 bases at J, with 11 bases between the two ends. The CDR3 is 13 residues long. Written as DNA, the CDR3 is TGTGCCAGTAGTACACAGCCCCAATCACCCCTCCACTTT. Translated: CASSTQPQSPLHF.

J is TRBJ2-1 and V is TRBV10-3; 8 bases are shared with TRBD2. The CDR3 spans 16 residues. Germline assignment: CDR1 ENHRY and CDR2 SYGVKD. V shed 3 bases, J shed 7 bases, and the junction held 11 bases outside the gene matches. The CDR3 coding sequence is TGTGCCATCAGTGAAGGAAGCGGGAGAACCTGGAATGAGCAGTTCTTC. Protein product: CAISEGSGRTWNEQFF.

This chain links TRBV28 with TRBJ1-6; no definite D call. The V and J ends lost 8 bases and 5 bases respectively, with 10 bases between them. From germline, CDR1 is MDHEN and CDR2 SYDVKM. The CDR3 consists of 13 residues. The chain's CDR3 is CASDRRDNSPLHF. CDR3 in DNA: TGTGCCAGCGACCGACGGGATAATTCACCCCTCCACTTT.

A few counts support this clone. A read error may account for a junction end that differs from germline. The chain is built from TRBV11-3 and TRBJ2-6, with a tentative D call TRBD2 (6 bases). This CDR3 is 15 amino acids long. The germline gives CDR1 SGHNT, CDR2 YENEEA. In DNA form, the CDR3 reads TGTGCCAGCAGCTTAAGAGAGGGCGGGGCCAACGGCCTGACTTTC. Protein: CASSLREGGANGLTF.

The rearrangement links TRBV5-4 to TRBJ1-4, with TRBD1 matching 7 bases. CDR1 is SGHNT, CDR2 YYREEE, per germline (reference sequence). The CDR3 is 15 amino acids. The junction had 8 bases not matched to a gene; V was cut back by 9 bases and J by 0 bases. The CDR3 DNA reads as TGTGCCACTACGGACAGGCGGGCAACTAATGAAAAACTGTTTTTT. Translation: CATTDRRATNEKLFF.

The chain employs TRBV15 and TRBJ1-4; 7 nucleotides agree with TRBD1. The CDR3 spans 15 residues. V lost 3 bases, J lost 5 bases, and 6 bases stayed unmatched. The germline V gene encodes CDR1 LNHNV and CDR2 YYDKDF (reference sequence). Here the CDR3 reads CATSSLQGRNEKLFF. Here the CDR3 DNA reads TGTGCCACCAGCAGCCTACAGGGGCGAAATGAAAAACTGTTTTTT.

This sequence joins TRBV11-1 and TRBJ1-1, with D unresolved. This CDR3 comprises 11 residues. The germline V and J ends were trimmed by 5 bases and 8 bases, with 9 bases remaining between them. Germline loops: CDR1 SGHAT, CDR2 FQDESV (reference sequence). In nucleotides, the CDR3 is TGTGCCAGCAGCCATATACAAGAAGCTTTCTTT. Protein: CASSHIQEAFF.

The chain links TRBV7-8 to TRBJ1-5; D is uncertain. This CDR3 is built from 14 residues. The germline V and J ends were trimmed by 1 base and 3 bases, with 7 bases remaining between them. CDR1 is SGHVS and CDR2 is FQNEAQ in the germline V gene. This chain's CDR3 is CASSLVRDNQPQHF. The CDR3 DNA sequence: TGTGCCAGCAGCTTAGTAAGAGACAATCAGCCCCAGCATTTT.

This CDR3 is CASSLVQGYGYTF. CDR3 sequence (DNA): TGCGCCAGCAGCCTCGTGCAGGGTTATGGCTACACCTTC. The chain uses TRBV4-1 and TRBJ1-2; D might be TRBD1 (5 bases). With 4 bases removed from V and 5 bases from J, the gap between germline ends came to 11 bases. Per the germline V gene, CDR1 is MGHRA and CDR2 is YSYEKL. The CDR3 is made up of 13 amino acids.

This sequence joins TRBV5-4 and TRBJ1-2; TRBD1 matches at 9 bases. This CDR3 comprises 14 residues. V lost 0 bases, J lost 12 bases, and 9 bases stayed unmatched. Per germline, CDR1 SGHNT and CDR2 YYREEE (reference sequence). The CDR3 is CASSLGLWTGEDTF. The DNA of the CDR3 is TGTGCCAGCAGCTTGGGGCTATGGACAGGGGAGGACACCTTC.

V and J are TRBV10-1 and TRBJ1-1; D possibly corresponds to TRBD1 (5 bases). Germline V gives CDR1 WNHNN, CDR2 SYGVQD (reference sequence). This CDR3 contains 13 residues. V lost 7 bases to trimming and J lost 0 bases, with 9 bases between them. The CDR3 loop is CASTTGVNTEAFF. The CDR3 DNA follows: TGCGCCAGCACTACAGGCGTGAACACTGAAGCTTTCTTT.

This chain uses TRBV5-4 with TRBJ2-7, with 10 nucleotides matching TRBD2. Germline CDR1 SGHNT, CDR2 YYREEE (reference sequence). Losses at the gene ends were 2 bases for V and 7 bases for J; bases not matched to a gene: 6. This CDR3 has 14 residues. The CDR3 region has the DNA TGTGCCAGCAGCTTTCGAGCGGGGGGGCAGGAGCAGTACTTC. It yields the protein CASSFRAGGQEQYF.

V and J are TRBV5-1 and TRBJ2-1; possible D gene TRBD1, 6 bases. CDR1 SGHRS and CDR2 YFSETQ come from the germline V gene. This CDR3 spans 15 amino acids. Between the trimmed V and J ends, which lost 0 bases and 2 bases, there was a span of 9 bases. The CDR3 protein is CASSLEAGAYNEQFF. As DNA, the CDR3 is TGCGCCAGCAGCTTGGAGGCAGGGGCCTACAATGAGCAGTTCTTC.

This CDR3 reads CASSVGTGSQETQYF. The CDR3 DNA reads TGTGCCAGCAGTGTGGGGACAGGGAGCCAAGAGACCCAGTACTTC. This sequence joins TRBV6-4 and TRBJ2-5; 9 bases agree with TRBD1. CDR3 length: 15 residues. Germline CDR1 is MRHNA and CDR2 is SNTAGT. The J segment lost 1 base and the V segment lost 4 bases, leaving 4 bases of the junction unmatched.

The chain recombines TRBV5-1 with TRBJ2-7; 7 bases line up with TRBD1. CDR3 length equals 14 residues. The germline V gene encodes CDR1 SGHRS and CDR2 YFSETQ. V shed 4 bases, J shed 4 bases, and the junction held 8 bases outside the gene matches. CDR3 protein: CASSTRQGRYEQYF. As DNA, the CDR3 is TGCGCCAGCAGCACCCGACAGGGTCGGTACGAGCAGTACTTC.

V usage is TRBV5-1 and J usage is TRBJ1-4, with 8 bases fitting TRBD1. The CDR3 has 14 residues. The junction had 6 bases not matched to a gene; V was cut back by 3 bases and J by 8 bases. CDR1 and CDR2 (germline): SGHRS, YFSETQ. In DNA, the CDR3 is TGCGCCAGCAGCTCGGGACAGGTGGGGGAAAAACTGTTTTTT. Translated, it gives CASSSGQVGEKLFF.

The rearrangement uses TRBV11-3 and TRBJ2-7; D possibly corresponds to TRBD1 (5 bases). Germline CDR1 SGHNT, CDR2 YENEEA. There are 13 residues in the CDR3. The V gene lost 6 bases and the J gene lost 3 bases, with 12 bases spanning the gap. The chain's CDR3 is CASRDTGDYEQYF. CDR3 in DNA: TGTGCCAGCAGGGACACCGGAGACTACGAGCAGTACTTC.

The V gene is TRBV5-1, the J gene TRBJ1-1, with D tentatively TRBD1 (5 bases). This CDR3 has 13 amino acids. The V and J ends lost 0 bases and 8 bases respectively, with 11 bases between them. Per the germline V gene, CDR1 is SGHRS and CDR2 is YFSETQ. The CDR3 coding sequence is TGCGCCAGCAGCTTGGTGGGGGGTCTCGAAGCTTTCTTT. The encoded protein is CASSLVGGLEAFF.

This chain joins TRBV28 and TRBJ2-7, with TRBD2 matching 7 bases. The CDR3 has 13 residues. CDR1 is MDHEN and CDR2 is SYDVKM in the germline V gene. V dropped 3 bases and J dropped 4; count of bases not matched to a gene: 3. This chain's CDR3 is CASSFRGGYEQYF. The CDR3 DNA sequence: TGTGCCAGCAGTTTTCGCGGGGGATACGAGCAGTACTTC.

This chain joins TRBV2 and TRBJ1-3; 8 bases match TRBD1. Looked up from germline, CDR1 is SNHLY and CDR2 is FYNNEI. The CDR3 has 16 amino acids. V shed 6 bases, J shed 2 bases, and the junction held 9 bases outside the gene matches. This CDR3 is CASRTPTGGTGNTIYF. CDR3 nucleotide sequence: TGTGCCAGCAGAACACCAACAGGGGGAACTGGAAACACCATATATTTT.